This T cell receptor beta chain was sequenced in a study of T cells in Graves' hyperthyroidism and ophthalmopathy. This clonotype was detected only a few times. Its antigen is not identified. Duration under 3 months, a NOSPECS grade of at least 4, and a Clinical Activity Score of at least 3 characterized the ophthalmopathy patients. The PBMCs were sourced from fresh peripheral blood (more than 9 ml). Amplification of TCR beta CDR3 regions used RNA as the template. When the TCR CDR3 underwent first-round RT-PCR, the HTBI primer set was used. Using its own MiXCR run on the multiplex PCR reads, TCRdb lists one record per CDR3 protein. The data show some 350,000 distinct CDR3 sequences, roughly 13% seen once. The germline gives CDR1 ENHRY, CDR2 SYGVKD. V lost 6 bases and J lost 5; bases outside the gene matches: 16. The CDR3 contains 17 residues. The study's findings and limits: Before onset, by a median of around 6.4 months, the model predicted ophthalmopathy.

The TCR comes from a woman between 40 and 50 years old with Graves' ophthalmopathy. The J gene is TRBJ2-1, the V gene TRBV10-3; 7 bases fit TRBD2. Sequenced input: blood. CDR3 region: CAIRKSVGLGQDNEQFF. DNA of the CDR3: TGTGCCATCAGGAAATCGGTAGGACTAGGCCAGGACAATGAGCAGTTCTTC.